This TCR beta chain stems from a study of shared clonotypes between healthy human individuals. Study background: The study used three CD4 naive, three CD4 memory, two CD8 naive and one CD8 memory plate per donor.

V was pared by 5 bases and J by 1 base, with 0 bases of the junction left unmatched. Per the germline V gene, CDR1 is LNHDA and CDR2 is SQIVND (reference sequence). CDR3 length: 13 residues. Note on this clone: Its antigen is currently unknown.

Study outcomes and limitations: Naive CD4 clonotypes overlapped across a handful of donors at around 4.8%. The study found lower generation probabilities in non-shared clonotypes than in those shared by all four donors.

Profiling relied on immunoSEQ multiplex PCR, and the TCRdb table lists in-frame clones only, not all of them. Here the sample spans about 2 million clones, approximately 95% being singletons. Cells designated naive CD8 were CD45RO-negative and were positively selected for CCR7, with terminally differentiated effector memory CD45RA+ cells excluded. The chain couples TRBV19 to TRBJ2-7, with 9 bases aligning to TRBD2. Sequenced: naive CD8+ T cells sorted from blood. The sequence derives from a man between 18 and 29 years old in good health. This CDR3 is CASSGLASYEQYF. The CDR3 nucleotides are TGTGCCAGTAGTGGACTAGCGTCCTACGAGCAGTACTTC.